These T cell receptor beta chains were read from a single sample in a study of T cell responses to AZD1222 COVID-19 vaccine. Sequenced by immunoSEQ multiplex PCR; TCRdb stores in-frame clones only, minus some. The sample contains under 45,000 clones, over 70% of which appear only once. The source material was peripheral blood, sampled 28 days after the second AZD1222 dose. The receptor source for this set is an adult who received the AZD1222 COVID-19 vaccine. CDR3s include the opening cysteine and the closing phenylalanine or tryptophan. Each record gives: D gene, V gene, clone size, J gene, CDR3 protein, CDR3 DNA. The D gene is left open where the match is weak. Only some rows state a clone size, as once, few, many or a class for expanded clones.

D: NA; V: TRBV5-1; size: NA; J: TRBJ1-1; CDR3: CASSLAEGRAFF; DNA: TGCGCCAGCAGCTTGGCCGAGGGGCGAGCTTTCTTT
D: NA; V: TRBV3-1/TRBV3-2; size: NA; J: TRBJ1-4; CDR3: CASSPATNEKLFF; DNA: TGTGCCAGCAGCCCTGCAACTAATGAAAAACTGTTTTTT
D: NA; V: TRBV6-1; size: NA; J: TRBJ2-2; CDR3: CASSEMDRSNTGELFF; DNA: TGTGCCAGCAGTGAAATGGATAGATCGAACACCGGGGAGCTGTTTTTT
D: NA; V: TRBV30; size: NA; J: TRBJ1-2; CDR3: CAWGPEGYTF; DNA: TGTGCCTGGGGACCGGAAGGCTACACCTTC
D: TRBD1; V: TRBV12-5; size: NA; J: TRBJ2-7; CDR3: CASGLPLGQGALGEQYF; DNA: TGTGCTAGTGGTTTGCCTTTGGGACAGGGGGCGCTAGGTGAGCAGTACTTC
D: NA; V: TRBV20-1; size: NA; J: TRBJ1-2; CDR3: CSAEDGYGYTF; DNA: TGCAGTGCAGAGGACGGTTATGGCTACACCTTC
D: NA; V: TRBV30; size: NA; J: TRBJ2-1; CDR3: CAWSVRRTNNEQFF; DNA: TGTGCCTGGAGTGTACGTAGGACCAACAATGAGCAGTTCTTC
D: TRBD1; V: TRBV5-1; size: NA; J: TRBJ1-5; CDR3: CASSPDRDNQPQHF; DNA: TGCGCCAGCAGCCCGGACAGGGACAATCAGCCCCAGCATTTT
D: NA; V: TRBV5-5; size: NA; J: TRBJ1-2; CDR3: CASSLSSTGQPGSYTF; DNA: TGTGCCAGCAGCTTGAGTTCCACCGGGCAGCCCGGGAGCTACACCTTC
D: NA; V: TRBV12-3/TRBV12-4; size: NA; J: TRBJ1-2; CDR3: CASSYTGRDGYTF; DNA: TGTGCCAGCAGTTATACAGGGAGGGATGGCTACACCTTC
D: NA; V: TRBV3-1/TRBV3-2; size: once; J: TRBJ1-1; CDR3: CASSPIRNTEAFF; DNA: TGTGCCAGCAGCCCAATAAGGAACACTGAAGCTTTCTTT
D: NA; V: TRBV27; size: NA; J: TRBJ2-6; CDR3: CASTPRQGLSSGANVLTF; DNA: TGTGCCAGCACCCCTAGACAGGGACTAAGCTCTGGGGCCAACGTCCTGACTTTC
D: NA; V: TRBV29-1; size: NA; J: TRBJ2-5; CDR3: CSVVRGNQETQYF; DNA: TGCAGCGTTGTACGGGGTAACCAAGAGACCCAGTACTTC
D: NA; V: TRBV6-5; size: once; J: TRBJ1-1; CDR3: CASTSRGNGNTEAFF; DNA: TGTGCCAGCACCTCTCGGGGGAATGGGAACACTGAAGCTTTCTTT
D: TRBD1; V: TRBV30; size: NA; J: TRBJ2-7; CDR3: CAWSPGTGRYEQYF; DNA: TGTGCCTGGAGTCCCGGGACAGGGCGTTACGAGCAGTACTTC
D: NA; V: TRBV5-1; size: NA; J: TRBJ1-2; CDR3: CASSVDSNYGYTF; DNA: TGCGCCAGCAGCGTTGACTCTAACTATGGCTACACCTTC
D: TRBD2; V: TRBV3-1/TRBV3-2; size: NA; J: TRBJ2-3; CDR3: CASSQGVAGGFITDTQYF; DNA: TGTGCCAGCAGCCAAGGGGTAGCGGGGGGTTTTATCACAGATACGCAGTATTTT
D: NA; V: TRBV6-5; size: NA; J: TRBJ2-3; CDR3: CASSPHSAGTDTQYF; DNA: TGTGCCAGCAGTCCTCACTCTGCAGGGACAGATACGCAGTATTTT
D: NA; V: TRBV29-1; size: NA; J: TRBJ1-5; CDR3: CSVEVEGGNQPQHF; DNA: TGCAGCGTTGAAGTCGAAGGGGGCAATCAGCCCCAGCATTTT
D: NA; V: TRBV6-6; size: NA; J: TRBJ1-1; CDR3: CASSPGGTEAFF; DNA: TGTGCCAGCAGTCCGGGGGGCACTGAAGCTTTCTTT
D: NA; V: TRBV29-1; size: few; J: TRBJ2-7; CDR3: CSGLTTESSYEQYF; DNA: TGCAGCGGGTTAACGACGGAGAGCTCCTACGAGCAGTACTTC
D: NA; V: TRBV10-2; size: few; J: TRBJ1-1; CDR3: CASSEWSGEAFF; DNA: TGCGCCAGCAGTGAGTGGAGTGGTGAAGCTTTCTTT
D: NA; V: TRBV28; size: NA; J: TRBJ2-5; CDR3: CASARTAERGTQYF; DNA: TGTGCCAGCGCCAGGACAGCCGAACGGGGGACCCAGTACTTC
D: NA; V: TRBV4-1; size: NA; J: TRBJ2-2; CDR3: CASSQSRIWTGELFF; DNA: TGCGCCAGCAGCCAATCCCGAATCTGGACCGGGGAGCTGTTTTTT
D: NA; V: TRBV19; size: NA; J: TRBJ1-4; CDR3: CASRSPATLSTNEKLFF; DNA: TGTGCCAGTAGGAGTCCCGCGACCTTATCAACTAATGAAAAACTGTTTTTT
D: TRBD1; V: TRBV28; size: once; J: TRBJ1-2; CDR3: CARGTASGGYTF; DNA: TGTGCCAGAGGGACAGCTTCGGGTGGCTACACCTTC
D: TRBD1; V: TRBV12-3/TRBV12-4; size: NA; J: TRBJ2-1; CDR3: CASNPTGANEQFF; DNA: TGTGCCAGCAACCCGACAGGGGCGAATGAGCAGTTCTTC
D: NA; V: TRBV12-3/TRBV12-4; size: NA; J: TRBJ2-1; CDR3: CASSKGYEQFF; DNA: TGTGCCAGCAGTAAGGGCTATGAGCAGTTCTTC
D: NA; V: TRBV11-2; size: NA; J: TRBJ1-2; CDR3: CASSPALQVNYGYTF; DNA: TGTGCCAGCAGCCCCGCCTTACAGGTGAACTATGGCTACACCTTC
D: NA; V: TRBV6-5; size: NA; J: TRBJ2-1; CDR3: CATDAKRGGQFF; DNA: TGTGCCACGGATGCCAAGAGGGGCGGGCAGTTCTTC
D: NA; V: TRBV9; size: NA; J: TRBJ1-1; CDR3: CASSAHNFGTTEAFF; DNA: TGTGCCAGCAGCGCCCACAACTTCGGGACGACTGAAGCTTTCTTT
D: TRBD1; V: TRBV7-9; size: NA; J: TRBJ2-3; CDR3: CASSHDDRDTDTQYF; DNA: TGTGCCAGCAGCCATGACGACAGGGACACAGATACGCAGTATTTT
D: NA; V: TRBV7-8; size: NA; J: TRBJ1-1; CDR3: CASSLEGGWTEAFF; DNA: TGTGCCAGCAGCTTAGAAGGAGGTTGGACTGAAGCTTTCTTT
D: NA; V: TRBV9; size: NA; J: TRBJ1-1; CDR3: CASSVRENTEAFF; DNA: TGTGCCAGCAGCGTAAGGGAGAACACTGAAGCTTTCTTT
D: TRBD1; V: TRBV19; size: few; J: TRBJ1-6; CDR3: CASRRDRADNSPLHF; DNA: TGTGCCAGTAGAAGGGACAGGGCGGATAATTCACCCCTCCACTTT
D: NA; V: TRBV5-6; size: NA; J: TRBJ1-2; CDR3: CASSPRPRTGPYGYTF; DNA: TGTGCCAGCAGCCCGCGACCCCGCACAGGGCCCTATGGCTACACCTTC
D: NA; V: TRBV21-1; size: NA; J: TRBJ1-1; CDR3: CASQRADIQNTEAFF; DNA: TGTGCCAGCCAGAGGGCGGATATTCAGAACACTGAAGCTTTCTTT
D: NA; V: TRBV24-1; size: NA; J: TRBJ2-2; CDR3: CATSVRDAGSPGTGELFF; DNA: TGTGCCACCAGTGTCCGGGACGCTGGTTCCCCCGGCACCGGGGAGCTGTTTTTT
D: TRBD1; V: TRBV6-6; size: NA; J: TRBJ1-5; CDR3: CASSYTQGAWQPQHF; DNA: TGTGCCAGCAGTTACACCCAGGGGGCATGGCAGCCCCAGCATTTT
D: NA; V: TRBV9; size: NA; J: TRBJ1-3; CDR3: CASSARGGDTIYF; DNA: TGTGCCAGCAGCGCCCGGGGTGGGGACACCATATATTTT